These 14 T cell receptor beta chains originate from one sample sequenced in a study of blood T cell repertoires in COVID-19. Here immunoSEQ multiplex PCR was the method, and the copy in TCRdb shows in-frame clones only, minus some. This table holds 95,000 to 150,000 clones, just over 85% found once. Sequenced material: peripheral blood. All receptors derive from a man aged 35 to 55 with acute or convalescent COVID-19.

V is TRBV19 and J is TRBJ1-4, with D perhaps TRBD1 (5 bases). V was shortened by 6 bases and J by 7 bases, with 9 bases between the two germline ends. CDR1 is LNHDA, CDR2 SQIVND, per germline (reference sequence). The CDR3 contains 12 residues. CDR3 sequence (DNA): TGTGCCAGTAGACAGGATTTTGAAAAACTGTTTTTT. Amino acids: CASRQDFEKLFF.

V gene TRBV15 combines with J gene TRBJ2-1; 14 bases map to TRBD2. This CDR3 contains 18 residues. CDR1 LNHNV and CDR2 YYDKDF come from the germline V gene (reference sequence). Trimming removed 3 bases from V and 7 bases from J; junction bases left unmatched: 11. CDR3 protein: CATSRGTSGSRLGNEQFF. The CDR3 DNA is TGTGCCACCAGCAGGGGGACTAGCGGGAGCCGCTTGGGGAATGAGCAGTTCTTC.

The gene calls are TRBV7-2 and TRBJ1-2, with 7 positions matching TRBD1. This CDR3 contains 15 residues. Per the germline V gene, CDR1 is SGHTA and CDR2 is FQGNSA. After removal of 5 bases from V and 3 bases from J, the junction contained 9 bases not matched to a gene. The CDR3 bases are TGTGCCAGCAGCCCCTATACGACAGGGCACTATGGCTACACCTTC. It codes for CASSPYTTGHYGYTF.

Remarks on this clone: Germline and junction disagree at one end, which may indicate a read error. The chain employs TRBV6-5 and TRBJ2-2; possible D gene TRBD2, 5 bases. Per germline, CDR1 MNHEY and CDR2 SVGAGI. The CDR3 consists of 13 residues. The CDR3 nucleotides read TGTGCCCCATCTAATGGGGAACACCGGGGAGCTGTTTTT. Protein: CAPSNGEHRGAVF.

This clone has a count of ten or more. The J gene is TRBJ1-2, the V gene TRBV7-2, with D maybe TRBD1 (6 bases). CDR3 length equals 14 residues. The germline gives CDR1 SGHTA, CDR2 FQGNSA. V was clipped by 1 base and J by 2 bases, with 8 bases between them. The CDR3: CASSLGQGNYGYTF. The CDR3 bases are TGTGCCAGCAGCTTAGGCCAGGGGAACTATGGCTACACCTTC.

J is TRBJ2-7 and V is TRBV4-1, with D hard to call. Trimming cost V 0 bases and J 3 bases, with 9 bases left between them. CDR1 MGHRA and CDR2 YSYEKL come from the germline V gene. The CDR3 totals 14 residues. The CDR3 loop is CASSQDFGSYEQYF. For the CDR3, the DNA is TGCGCCAGCAGCCAAGATTTTGGCAGCTACGAGCAGTACTTC.

CDR3 region: CASGSGRNQETQYF. CDR3 in DNA: TGTGCTAGTGGCTCGGGGAGGAACCAAGAGACCCAGTACTTC. The rearrangement uses TRBV12-5 and TRBJ2-5, with D maybe TRBD2 (6 bases). The CDR3 extends over 14 amino acids. In germline, CDR1 is LGHNT, CDR2 FRNRAP. V lost 6 bases, J lost 0 bases, and 11 bases lay in between.

V usage is TRBV12-5 and J usage is TRBJ1-5; unclear D gene. The ends were cut back, 1 base at V and 7 bases at J, with 8 bases in the middle. Per germline, CDR1 LGHNT and CDR2 FRNRAP. This CDR3 spans 13 amino acids. The CDR3 sequence: CASGLGLEQPQHF. The DNA of the CDR3 is TGTGCTAGTGGTTTGGGGTTAGAGCAGCCCCAGCATTTT.

The V call is TRBV30, the J call TRBJ1-1; tentative D call: TRBD1 (5 bases). The V end was cut by 0 bases, the J end by 0 bases, with 11 bases between. The germline V gene encodes CDR1 GTSNPN and CDR2 SVGIG (reference sequence). The CDR3 runs to 15 residues. The CDR3 region is CAWSVRTNLNTEAFF. As DNA, the CDR3 is TGTGCCTGGAGTGTACGGACAAACCTGAACACTGAAGCTTTCTTT.

Notes on this clone: The same CDR3 can be traced to other DNA sequences in this sample. The chain is built from TRBV9 and TRBJ2-2; 8 bases align to TRBD2. After removal of 0 bases from V and 1 base from J, the junction contained 8 bases not matched to a gene. CDR3 length: 18 amino acids. Germline V gives CDR1 SGDLS, CDR2 YYNGEE. This CDR3 is CASSVARGGLGNTGELFF. CDR3 coding DNA: TGTGCCAGCAGCGTAGCTCGGGGGGGGCTCGGGAACACCGGGGAGCTGTTTTTT. The entire variable domain, with the rest obtained from reference TRBV9 and TRBJ2-2, is as follows: DSGVTQTPKHLITATGQRVTLRCSPRSGDLSVYWYQQSLDQGLQFLIQYYNGEERAKGNILERFSAQQFPDLHSELNLSSLELGDSALYFCASSVARGGLGNTGELFFGEGSRLTVL.

The J gene is TRBJ1-2, the V gene TRBV14; no clear D. V shed 3 bases and J shed 3 bases, with 8 bases lying between them. This CDR3 contains 13 residues. CDR1 is SGHDN and CDR2 is FVKESK in the germline V gene. This CDR3 is CASSQGVDYGYTF. The CDR3 bases are TGTGCCAGCAGCCAGGGAGTTGACTATGGCTACACCTTC.

The CDR3 DNA is TGTGCCAGCAGCCCTAGGACTAGCGGGACCTACGAGCAGTACTTC. Amino acid sequence: CASSPRTSGTYEQYF. This rearrangement joins TRBV7-2 to TRBJ2-7; 12 positions match TRBD2. Germline-derived CDR1 and CDR2 are SGHTA and FQGNSA. The V and J ends lost 5 bases and 2 bases, in that order; junction bases with no gene match: 4. The CDR3 has 15 residues.

Many counts were recorded for this clone. This chain connects TRBV5-1 to TRBJ2-7, with TRBD1 matching over 11 bases. V trimming: 6 bases; J trimming: 5 bases; junction bases outside the gene matches: 7. The CDR3 consists of 14 residues. From germline, CDR1 is SGHRS and CDR2 YFSETQ. The CDR3 bases are TGCGCCAGCAAAACGACGGACAGGGGGCACGAGCAGTACTTC. This gives the protein CASKTTDRGHEQYF.

The CDR3 DNA is TGTGCCAGCAGACCTACAGGAGAATCCTATGGCTACACCTTC. Translating it yields CASRPTGESYGYTF. This chain connects TRBV6-6 to TRBJ1-2, with D perhaps TRBD1 (5 bases). This CDR3 has 14 amino acids. The germline V gene has CDR1 MNHNY and CDR2 SVGAGI (reference sequence). V was trimmed by 6 bases and J by 4 bases, leaving 15 bases between them.